This TCR beta chain came from a study of T cell changes during pregnancy in multiple sclerosis. The V gene's germline CDR1 is MRHNA and CDR2 SNTAGT. The CDR3 totals 14 residues. Germline trimming cut 11 bases from V and 5 bases from J; bases unmatched to any gene: 12. Data came from immunoSEQ multiplex PCR; TCRdb stores just in-frame clones and leaves some out. The sample contains about 92,000 clones, roughly 91% of which appear only once. V is TRBV6-4 and J is TRBJ1-5, with 7 nucleotides matching TRBD1. The specimen was peripheral blood, collected in the first trimester of pregnancy. The TCR sequence derives from a female donor with multiple sclerosis, enrolled in a pregnancy study. The CDR3 sequence: CAVPRGTADQPQHF. CDR3 DNA sequence: TGTGCCGTTCCGAGAGGGACAGCGGATCAGCCCCAGCATTTT.